The 15 T cell receptor beta chains given below trace back to one sample, sequenced in a study of OX40 agonist ivuxolimab in advanced cancers. Method: immunoSEQ multiplex PCR; TCRdb's copy keeps in-frame clones and lacks some. The sample lists about 52,000 clones, approximately 88% seen once, with 9.5% to 15% in the top ten. The input for sequencing was CD4+ or CD8+ T cells sorted from blood, taken in a trial of the OX40 agonist ivuxolimab. The source is an adult with an advanced solid tumor such as melanoma, head and neck, liver or kidney cancer.

The rearrangement joins TRBV18 to TRBJ1-2; tentatively, D is TRBD1 (6 bases). The CDR3 is 14 residues long. Looked up from germline, CDR1 is KGHSH and CDR2 is LQKENI. Trimming removed 4 bases at V and 3 bases at J, with 12 bases between. CDR3: CASSLLQGDYGYTF. Written as DNA, the CDR3 is TGTGCCAGCTCACTTCTACAGGGCGACTATGGCTACACCTTC.

The chain carries TRBV5-4 and TRBJ2-7, with TRBD2 as a possible D gene (7 bases). Germline lookup yields CDR1 SGHNT and CDR2 YYREEE (reference sequence). Deletions cut 0 bases from V and 2 bases from J, with 12 bases between. This CDR3 has 15 amino acids. This CDR3 reads CASSLEGGGPYEQYF. The CDR3, as DNA: TGTGCCAGCAGCTTGGAGGGCGGGGGCCCCTACGAGCAGTACTTC.

The rearrangement joins TRBV27 to TRBJ1-5; 7 positions agree with TRBD1. V dropped 5 bases and J dropped 2; count of bases not matched to a gene: 3. Per the germline V gene, CDR1 is MNHEY and CDR2 is SMNVEV (reference sequence). The CDR3 is made up of 14 amino acids. The CDR3, as DNA: TGTGCCAGCAGTCCCGGGACAGGCAATCAGCCCCAGCATTTT. Its protein is CASSPGTGNQPQHF.

V is TRBV7-2 and J is TRBJ1-4; D unclear. Germline V gene sequence: CDR1 SGHTA, CDR2 FQGNSA. With 5 bases removed from V and 4 bases from J, the gap between germline ends came to 5 bases. This CDR3 is built from 12 residues. The CDR3 DNA reads TGTGCCAGCAGCCTATATAATGAAAAACTGTTTTTT. It yields the protein CASSLYNEKLFF.

CDR3 amino acids: CAWSSGILKPQHF. The CDR3 bases are TGTGCCTGGAGTTCGGGGATTTTGAAGCCCCAGCATTTT. The chain carries TRBV30 and TRBJ1-5; D uncertain. V was shortened by 2 bases and J by 8 bases, with 13 bases between the two germline ends. The germline gives CDR1 GTSNPN, CDR2 SVGIG (reference sequence). The CDR3 loop spans 13 amino acids.

The chain couples TRBV5-4 to TRBJ2-3; D ambiguous. With 0 bases removed from V and 2 bases from J, the gap between germline ends came to 10 bases. The CDR3 length is 15 residues. The V gene's germline CDR1 is SGHNT and CDR2 YYREEE (reference sequence). The CDR3 bases are TGTGCCAGCAGCTTGGTCCTAGGCGTCACAGATACGCAGTATTTT. Its protein is CASSLVLGVTDTQYF.

DNA of the CDR3: TGTGGCACGGCGAGGGGCCTTACGAACTATGGCTACACCTTC. This encodes CGTARGLTNYGYTF. The V call is TRBV28, the J call TRBJ1-2; TRBD1 might be the D (5 bases). CDR3 length equals 14 residues. CDR1 is MDHEN and CDR2 is SYDVKM in the germline V gene.

This chain connects TRBV18 to TRBJ2-3; D remains unclear. The CDR3 is 14 residues long. Germline assignment: CDR1 KGHSH and CDR2 LQKENI. V dropped 1 base and J dropped 0 bases, with 5 bases sitting between them. CDR3 in amino acids: CASSPLTSTDTQYF. The CDR3 DNA sequence: TGTGCCAGCTCACCACTTACTAGCACAGATACGCAGTATTTT.

The gene calls are TRBV2 and TRBJ1-2; D remains unclear. The CDR3 is 12 amino acids. The V gene's germline CDR1 is SNHLY and CDR2 FYNNEI. V lost 4 bases and J lost 6, with 9 bases in between. DNA for the CDR3: TGTGCCAGCAGTGTGAGCGGCGATGGCTACACCTTC. Protein sequence: CASSVSGDGYTF. Full variable domain (remainder filled in from reference TRBV2 and TRBJ1-2): EPEVTQTPSHQVTQMGQEVILRCVPISNHLYFYWYRQILGQKVEFLVSFYNNEISEKSEIFDDQFSVERPDGSNFTLKIRSTKLEDSAMYFCASSVSGDGYTFGSGTRLTVV.

The chain couples TRBV19 to TRBJ2-1; D may be TRBD1 or TRBD2 (6 bases each). The V and J ends lost 5 bases and 4 bases respectively, with 15 bases between them. The CDR3 has 15 residues. From germline, CDR1 is LNHDA and CDR2 SQIVND (reference sequence). CDR3 protein: CASSLGGTPYNEQFF. DNA for the CDR3: TGTGCCAGTAGTCTTGGCGGGACACCTTACAATGAGCAGTTCTTC.

This clone was found a few times. CDR3 sequence: CASTLVGQGSTEQFF. The CDR3 DNA sequence: TGTGCCAGCACTCTCGTCGGACAGGGTTCGACGGAGCAGTTCTTC. The chain combines TRBV2 with TRBJ2-1; 8 nucleotides align to TRBD1. The trim removed 7 bases at V and 10 bases at J, leaving 15 bases unmatched. The CDR3 covers 15 residues. Germline V lookup: CDR1 SNHLY, CDR2 FYNNEI. Supplemented by reference TRBV2 and TRBJ2-1, the full variable domain reads EPEVTQTPSHQVTQMGQEVILRCVPISNHLYFYWYRQILGQKVEFLVSFYNNEISEKSEIFDDQFSVERPDGSNFTLKIRSTKLEDSAMYFCASTLVGQGSTEQFFGPGTRLTVL.

The chain recombines TRBV6-5 with TRBJ1-2; possibly TRBD1 for D (5 bases). This CDR3 is built from 15 residues. Trimming stripped 0 bases from V and 4 bases from J, with 12 bases between. The V gene's germline CDR1 is MNHEY and CDR2 SVGAGI. The CDR3 DNA is TGTGCCAGCAGTTACTCGGAGGGGACGGGCTATGGCTACACCTTC. As protein: CASSYSEGTGYGYTF.

This clone was seen once. The chain carries TRBV30 and TRBJ2-1, with D tentatively TRBD1 or TRBD2 (5 bases each). Trimming stripped 3 bases from V and 1 base from J, with 13 bases between. The CDR3 has 15 residues. The V gene's germline CDR1 is GTSNPN and CDR2 SVGIG (reference sequence). The CDR3 coding sequence is TGTGCCTGGAGGCGCGGTGGGGGATCCTACAATGAGCAGTTCTTC. This gives the protein CAWRRGGGSYNEQFF.

The chain combines TRBV10-2 with TRBJ2-3, with D unresolved. Germline V gene data show CDR1 as WSHSY and CDR2 as SAAADI. The CDR3 extends over 14 amino acids. V lost 8 bases and J 5 bases, leaving 17 bases between the germline ends. CDR3 residues: CASADPPSGDTQYF. Written as DNA, the CDR3 is TGCGCCAGCGCAGATCCCCCCTCGGGAGATACGCAGTATTTT.

The rearrangement joins TRBV10-3 to TRBJ2-1; 14 bases align to TRBD2. Germline loops: CDR1 ENHRY, CDR2 SYGVKD. The trim removed 5 bases at V and 9 bases at J, leaving 9 bases unmatched. The CDR3 runs to 16 residues. The DNA of the CDR3 is TGTGCCATCAGTAGTCCGGGACTAGCGGGAGTGAGTGAGCAGTTCTTC. Translation: CAISSPGLAGVSEQFF.